This T cell receptor (beta chain) is drawn from a study of T cell repertoires in cytomegalovirus infection. Study-wide background: The authors used CMV epitopes that were HLA-C-restricted (recently identified) and HLA-B-restricted (well studied). CMV infection together with matching HLA type was indicated by public TCR beta signatures. General study results and limits: Summed frequency of shared TCR beta families picked out CMV carriers who also had the relevant HLA. The response measured ex vivo was dominated by TCR beta clonotypes (HLA-C-restricted and CMV-specific).

TCRdb itself ran the reads through MiXCR, one entry per CDR3 protein. There are approximately 770,000 distinct CDR3 sequences in the sample; about 28% occur only once, and around 13% lies in the top ten. Notes on this clonotype: What it binds is unknown.

This CDR3 is 15 amino acids long. V lost 10 bases and J lost 1, with 19 bases in between. The germline CDR1 and CDR2 sequences are ENHRY and SYGVKD. The TCR sequence derives from a human donor in good health (CMV status not recorded). Some clones in this sample may be carry-over from other donors' samples. This rearrangement joins TRBV10-3 to TRBJ1-1, with D unresolved. Sequencing used cultured CD8+ T cells from PBMCs, obtained from culture after CMV antigen stimulation. CDR3 amino acids: CATPWPGSKNTEAFF. CDR3 nucleotide sequence: TGTGCCACCCCTTGGCCGGGTTCGAAGAACACTGAAGCTTTCTTT.